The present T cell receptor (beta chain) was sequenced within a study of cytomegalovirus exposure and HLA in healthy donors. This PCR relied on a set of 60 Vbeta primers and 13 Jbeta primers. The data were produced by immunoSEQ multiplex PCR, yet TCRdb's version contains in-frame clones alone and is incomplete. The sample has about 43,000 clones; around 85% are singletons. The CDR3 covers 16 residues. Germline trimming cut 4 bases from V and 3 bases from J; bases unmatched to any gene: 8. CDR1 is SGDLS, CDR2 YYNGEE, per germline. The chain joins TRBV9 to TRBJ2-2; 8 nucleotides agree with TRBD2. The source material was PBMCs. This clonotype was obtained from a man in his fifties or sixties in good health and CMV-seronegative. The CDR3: CASSTNLAGDTGELFF. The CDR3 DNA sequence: TGTGCCAGCAGCACCAATCTAGCGGGCGACACCGGGGAGCTGTTTTTT.